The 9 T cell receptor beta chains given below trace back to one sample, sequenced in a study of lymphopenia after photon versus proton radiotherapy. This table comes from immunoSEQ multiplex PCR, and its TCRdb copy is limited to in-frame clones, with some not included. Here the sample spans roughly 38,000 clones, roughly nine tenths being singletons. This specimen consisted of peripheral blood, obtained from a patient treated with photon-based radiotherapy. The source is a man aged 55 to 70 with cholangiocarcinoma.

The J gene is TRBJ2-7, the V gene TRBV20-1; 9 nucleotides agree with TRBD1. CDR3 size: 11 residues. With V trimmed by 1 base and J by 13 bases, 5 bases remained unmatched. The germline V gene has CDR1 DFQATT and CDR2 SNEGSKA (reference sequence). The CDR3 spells CSARGNRGQYF. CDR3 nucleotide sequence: TGCAGTGCTAGAGGGAACAGGGGGCAATACTTC.

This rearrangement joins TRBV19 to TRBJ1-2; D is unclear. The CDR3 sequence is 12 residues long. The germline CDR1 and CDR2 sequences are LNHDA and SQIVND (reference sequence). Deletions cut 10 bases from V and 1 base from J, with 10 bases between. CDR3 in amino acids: CATQKINYGYTF. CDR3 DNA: TGTGCCACCCAGAAGATTAACTATGGCTACACCTTC.

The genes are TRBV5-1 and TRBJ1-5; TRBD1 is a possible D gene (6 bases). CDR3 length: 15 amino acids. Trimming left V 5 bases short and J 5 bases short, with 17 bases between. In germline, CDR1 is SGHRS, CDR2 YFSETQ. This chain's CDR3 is CASRVAPQGHQPQHF. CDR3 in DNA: TGCGCCAGCAGGGTCGCCCCACAGGGACATCAGCCCCAGCATTTT.

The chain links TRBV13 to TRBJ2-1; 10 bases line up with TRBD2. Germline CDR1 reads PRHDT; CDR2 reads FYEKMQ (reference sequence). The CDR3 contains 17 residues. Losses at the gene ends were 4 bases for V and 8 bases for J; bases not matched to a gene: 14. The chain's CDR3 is CASSSLGGAGGPHEQFF. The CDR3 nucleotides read TGTGCCAGCAGCTCTCTCGGGGGAGCGGGGGGGCCTCATGAGCAGTTCTTC.

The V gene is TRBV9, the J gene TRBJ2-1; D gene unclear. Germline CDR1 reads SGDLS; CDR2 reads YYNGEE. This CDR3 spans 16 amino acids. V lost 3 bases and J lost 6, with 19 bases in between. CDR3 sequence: CASSAPPDTPGNEQFF. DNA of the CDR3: TGTGCCAGCAGCGCACCGCCCGACACCCCCGGCAATGAGCAGTTCTTC.

As DNA, the CDR3 is TGTGCCATCAGTGAGTCGTGGACTAGTAACAATGAGCAGTTCTTC. Its translation: CAISESWTSNNEQFF. The chain uses TRBV10-3 and TRBJ2-1; 7 nucleotides line up with TRBD2. From germline, CDR1 is ENHRY and CDR2 SYGVKD. This CDR3 has 15 residues. V gave up 0 bases and J gave up 5 bases; unmatched junction bases: 4.

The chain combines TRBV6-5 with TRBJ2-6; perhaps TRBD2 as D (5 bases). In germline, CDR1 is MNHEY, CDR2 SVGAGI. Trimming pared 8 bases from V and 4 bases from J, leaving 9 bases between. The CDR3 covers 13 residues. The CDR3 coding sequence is TGTGCCAGCGGAGGACTCGGGGCCAACGTCCTGACTTTC. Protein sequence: CASGGLGANVLTF.

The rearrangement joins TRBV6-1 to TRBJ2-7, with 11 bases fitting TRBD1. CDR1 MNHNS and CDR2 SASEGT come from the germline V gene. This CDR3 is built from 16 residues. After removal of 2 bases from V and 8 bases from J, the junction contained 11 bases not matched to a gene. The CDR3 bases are TGTGCCAGCAGTGAAATGGGGACAGGGGGAGGTACGAAGCAGTACTTC. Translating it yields CASSEMGTGGGTKQYF.

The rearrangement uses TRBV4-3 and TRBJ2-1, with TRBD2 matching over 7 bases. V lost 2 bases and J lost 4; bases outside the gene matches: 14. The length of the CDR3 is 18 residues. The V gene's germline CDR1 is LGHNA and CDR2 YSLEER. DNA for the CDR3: TGCGCCAGCAGCCAAAGCCTGATGACTACGGGAGGTTACAATGAGCAGTTCTTC. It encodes CASSQSLMTTGGYNEQFF.